The T cell receptor (beta chain) under discussion was sequenced for a study of T cells in localized non-small cell lung cancer. Germline CDR1 and CDR2: LGHNA and YSLEER. V gave up 0 bases and J gave up 6 bases, with 15 bases separating them. The CDR3 totals 15 residues. Sequencing was performed with immunoSEQ multiplex PCR; in TCRdb, only in-frame clones are kept and a portion is missing. The sample yields more than 20,000 clones, more than 75% seen once. This specimen was PBMCs, taken before any cancer treatment. The origin of this receptor is a woman aged 35 to 70 with stage II squamous cell lung carcinoma. The chain employs TRBV4-3 and TRBJ2-7; possibly TRBD1 or TRBD2 for D (6 bases each). CDR3 sequence: CASSQDAPPGAEQYF. CDR3 in DNA: TGCGCCAGCAGCCAAGATGCGCCCCCGGGGGCCGAGCAGTACTTC.